This TCR beta chain was identified in a study of molecular identifiers for immune sequencing clone quantification. TCRdb called the PCR reads again in MiXCR, with one record for every CDR3 protein. The data contain hundreds of thousands of distinct CDR3 sequences, 25% of them singletons. Libraries used roughly 20,000 to 1,000,000 sorted naive CD8 T cells and 10%, 30% or 50% RNA input. Sorting captured naive CD8 T cells as CD8+CD4-CCR7+CD45RA+. General study findings and limits: Clones above 20 RNA copies contained over 98% of effector molecules but under 1% of naive ones.

This CDR3 spans 16 amino acids. Germline V CDR1 and CDR2: PRHDT, FYEKMQ (reference sequence). Between the trimmed V and J ends, which lost 5 bases and 6 bases, there was a span of 23 bases. This clonotype came up once. Its target is unknown. This sequence may be a read error, since a much larger clone differs from it by one base. The chain employs TRBV13 and TRBJ2-7; weak D call: TRBD2 (5 bases). The sequenced sample consisted of naive CD8+ T cells from blood, with Jurkat cell RNA spiked in. The subset was: FACS-sorted CD8+CD4-CCR7+CD45RA+ naive T cells. This TCR derives from a human donor in good health. Some libraries in this study had Jurkat cell RNA spiked in. The CDR3 DNA reads as TGTGCCAGCAGCCTGAGCGGTCAAATCGGCATCTCCGAGCAGTACTTC. Amino acids: CASSLSGQIGISEQYF.